Following are 16 T cell receptor beta chains from one sample sequenced in a study of blood T cell repertoires in COVID-19. Data came from immunoSEQ multiplex PCR; TCRdb stores just in-frame clones and leaves some out. Among approximately 110,000 clones, around 84% were seen once, and the ten largest hold about 2%. Material: peripheral blood. The receptors derive from a human donor in a cohort sampled during active COVID-19.

This clone was counted between two and nine times. This chain joins TRBV6-2 or TRBV6-3 and TRBJ2-1; maybe TRBD1 (6 bases). V lost 5 bases and J 2 bases, leaving 13 bases between the germline ends. This CDR3 is built from 15 residues. Germline V gene sequence: CDR1 MNHEY, CDR2 SVGEGT. DNA for the CDR3: TGTGCCAGCAGTAGATCGGCAGGGGCCTACAATGAGCAGTTCTTC. Residues: CASSRSAGAYNEQFF.

The gene calls are TRBV27 and TRBJ2-7, with a weak D call TRBD1 (6 bases). The CDR3 extends over 16 amino acids. V was pared by 5 bases and J by 2 bases, with 19 bases between. Germline lookup yields CDR1 MNHEY and CDR2 SMNVEV (reference sequence). CDR3 DNA: TGTGCCAGCAGTCCCAGAGACAGGACCCACGCCTACGAGCAGTACTTC. Translation gives CASSPRDRTHAYEQYF.

Points on this clone: Other nucleotide sequences in the sample specify the same CDR3. This sequence joins TRBV5-1 and TRBJ1-2; 8 bases agree with TRBD1. The CDR3 sequence is 13 residues long. V shed 4 bases and J 8 bases; nucleotides not matched to a gene: 7. Germline CDR1 is SGHRS and CDR2 is YFSETQ. CDR3 sequence reads: CASSPDRGYGYTF. The CDR3 DNA reads TGCGCCAGCAGCCCTGACAGGGGATACGGCTACACCTTC.

CDR3 DNA sequence: TGTGCCAGCAGCTTAGCGCGGGCTACCTACGAGCAGTACTTC. It encodes CASSLARATYEQYF. This rearrangement joins TRBV7-2 to TRBJ2-7, with D possibly matching TRBD2 (5 bases). This CDR3 comprises 14 residues. The V gene's germline CDR1 is SGHTA and CDR2 FQGNSA. Trimming pared 0 bases from V and 2 bases from J, leaving 8 bases between.

In nucleotides, the CDR3 is TGTGCCAGCGCCAGGGCAACGACCGGGGAGCTGTTTTTT. Its protein is CASARATTGELFF. The chain is built from TRBV6-5 and TRBJ2-2, with TRBD1 as a possible D gene (5 bases). This CDR3 is 13 amino acids long. V was clipped by 8 bases and J by 5 bases, with 12 bases between them. Germline-derived CDR1 and CDR2 are MNHEY and SVGAGI.

The chain couples TRBV18 to TRBJ1-1, with D possibly matching TRBD1 (5 bases). Trimming removed 2 bases at V and 0 bases at J, with 7 bases between. The CDR3 contains 14 residues. Germline V gene data show CDR1 as KGHSH and CDR2 as LQKENI. CDR3 sequence: CASSPGHLNTEAFF. The CDR3 region has the DNA TGTGCCAGCTCACCAGGACATCTGAACACTGAAGCTTTCTTT.

The rearrangement uses TRBV28 and TRBJ2-7; TRBD2 matches 8 bases. With 8 bases clipped from V and 0 bases from J, the junction kept 6 bases outside the gene matches. The CDR3 spans 14 residues. CDR1 is MDHEN and CDR2 is SYDVKM in the germline V gene. For the CDR3, the DNA is TGTGCCAGCCGCTTAGCGGGACGCTCCTACGAGCAGTACTTC. This codes for CASRLAGRSYEQYF.

This chain connects TRBV28 to TRBJ1-5; the D gene is possibly TRBD1 (6 bases). The CDR3 spans 16 residues. The V end was cut by 6 bases, the J end by 1 base, with 16 bases between. CDR1 is MDHEN and CDR2 is SYDVKM in the germline V gene. The DNA for the CDR3 is TGTGCCAGCAGCCCTGGGGGCATCGGGAGCAATCAGCCCCAGCATTTT. Protein product: CASSPGGIGSNQPQHF.

This chain uses TRBV4-1 with TRBJ1-1; 7 bases match TRBD1. With V trimmed by 3 bases and J by 1 base, 5 bases remained unmatched. This CDR3 has 15 amino acids. From germline, CDR1 is MGHRA and CDR2 YSYEKL. CDR3 in amino acids: CASSQHRGGNTEAFF. CDR3 nucleotide sequence: TGCGCCAGCAGCCAGCACAGGGGAGGGAACACTGAAGCTTTCTTT.

This clone was seen once. This rearrangement joins TRBV7-2 to TRBJ2-3, with a tentative D call TRBD2 (6 bases). Trimming took 1 base from V and 4 from J, leaving 12 bases between them. CDR1 is SGHTA and CDR2 is FQGNSA in the germline V gene. The CDR3 sequence is 15 residues long. CDR3 in DNA: TGTGCCAGCAGCTTAGTCCGGGGGAGAGCAGATACGCAGTATTTT. This sequence encodes CASSLVRGRADTQYF.

The chain employs TRBV6-5 and TRBJ2-1; 15 bases map to TRBD2. CDR1 is MNHEY, CDR2 SVGAGI, per germline. V trimming: 2 bases; J trimming: 6 bases; junction bases outside the gene matches: 2. The CDR3 has 16 amino acids. CDR3 loop: CASSYGLAGGTNEQFF. CDR3 in DNA: TGTGCCAGCAGTTACGGACTAGCGGGGGGGACCAATGAGCAGTTCTTC.

The chain combines TRBV11-2 with TRBJ2-1, with 7 bases aligning to TRBD2. The length of the CDR3 is 20 residues. Germline CDR1 reads SGHAT; CDR2 reads FQNNGV. V lost 0 bases to trimming and J lost 3 bases; unmatched junction nucleotides: 17. The CDR3 loop is CASSLEIRTRETSVYNEQFF. DNA of the CDR3: TGTGCCAGCAGCTTAGAGATCCGGACCAGGGAAACTAGCGTCTACAATGAGCAGTTCTTC.

The chain's CDR3 is CASTYRGQNNSPLHF. CDR3 sequence (DNA): TGTGCCAGCACCTACAGGGGGCAAAATAATTCACCCCTCCACTTT. The rearrangement links TRBV2 to TRBJ1-6; 9 bases align to TRBD1. Germline CDR1 reads SNHLY; CDR2 reads FYNNEI. V lost 7 bases to trimming and J lost 5 bases; unmatched junction nucleotides: 6. The CDR3 spans 15 residues. The whole variable domain, remainder taken from reference TRBV2 and TRBJ1-6, is EPEVTQTPSHQVTQMGQEVILRCVPISNHLYFYWYRQILGQKVEFLVSFYNNEISEKSEIFDDQFSVERPDGSNFTLKIRSTKLEDSAMYFCASTYRGQNNSPLHFGNGTRLTVT.

This clone was picked up a small number of times. The rearrangement joins TRBV7-2 to TRBJ2-3, with TRBD2 as a possible D gene (6 bases). The CDR3 consists of 16 residues. V was clipped by 3 bases and J by 0 bases, with 13 bases between them. The germline gives CDR1 SGHTA, CDR2 FQGNSA. Written as DNA, the CDR3 is TGTGCCAGCAGCTTGGTCGGGACTCCAAGCACAGATACGCAGTATTTT. It is translated as CASSLVGTPSTDTQYF.

J is TRBJ2-7 and V is TRBV9; D gene ambiguous. The germline V and J ends were trimmed by 0 bases and 1 base, with 5 bases remaining between them. Germline V gene lookup returns CDR1 SGDLS and CDR2 YYNGEE. The CDR3 loop spans 13 amino acids. CDR3 coding DNA: TGTGCCAGCAGCGTAGGGCAGTCCTACGAGCAGTACTTC. It is translated as CASSVGQSYEQYF.

This rearrangement joins TRBV28 to TRBJ2-7; 7 bases match TRBD2. Germline V CDR1 and CDR2: MDHEN, SYDVKM. Unmatched junction bases numbered 3, after V lost 7 bases and J lost 0 bases. This CDR3 has 13 residues. The CDR3 protein is CASNRDYSYEQYF. The CDR3 region has the DNA TGTGCCAGCAACCGGGACTACTCCTACGAGCAGTACTTC.